This T cell receptor (beta chain) was sequenced for a study of blood T cell repertoires in COVID-19 (dated by TCRdb to 2020 to 2022). Background for the entire study: Samples from collaborators originated in the United States, Italy and Spain and spanned both the acute and convalescent phases of COVID-19. The prospective study material was composed of cDNA or gDNA derived from T cells, B-cell-depleted T cells, or PBMCs. Subjects who had been exposed to COVID-19, were actively infected with it, or had recovered from it provided the deeply sampled blood TCRbeta repertoires that made up the dataset. The repertoires were made available in a free public database intended to serve as a resource for research on the immune response to SARS-CoV-2. Samples came from the ongoing ImmuneRACE study (first 160 participants) plus 1,254 subjects from 6 global collaborators. Nearly every sample came with metadata listing a de-identified subject ID, COVID-19 status, age in years and sex. HLA class I and class II types, where available, came from metadata supplied by the sample provider rather than from assay-based typing.

This clone was detected once. Its antigen is not yet known. No much larger clonotype is one base removed from it; base qualities were not supplied. TCRbeta CDR3 regions were amplified from genomic DNA using the immunoSEQ Assay, a bias-controlled multiplex PCR. Per the original workflow: The number of nucleated cells in each sample was estimated from the amplification of reference gene primers within the assay. To quantify the absolute abundance of each unique TCRbeta CDR3 rearrangement, sequence reads were collapsed and filtered. For each sample, productive Simpson clonality was calculated by taking the square root of Simpson's diversity index across productive rearrangements. TCRdb's version of the immuneACCESS table is confined to in-frame rearrangements and falls short of the full clone set. An unresolved V gene accounts for under half of the shortfall where checked; the remainder is of unknown origin. For V, J and clone size, that table is used; D and trimming come from the DNA. The sample yields around 94,000 clones; about 85% were counted once. The ten largest clonotypes hold almost 3.5% of the sample.

Each collaborating institution followed its own protocols to collect whole blood in K2EDTA tubes. Collaborator samples were shipped for TCRbeta analysis as frozen whole blood, isolated PBMCs, or DNA extracted from either sample type. Broad study findings and their caveats: Clinical and demographic metadata were provided uncurated, with the amount varying by source and participant.

The junction shows trimming of 7 bases on V and 3 bases on J, and the gene matches do not reach 9 bases of it. The CDR3 spans 15 residues, from the cysteine through the phenylalanine. Only the CDR3 region is kept as DNA, spanning 45 bases read in frame from base 1. CDR1 and CDR2 are read off the germline V gene as SGHVS and FNYEAQ. The chain couples TRBV7-6 to TRBJ2-1, with 7 junctional bases fitting TRBD2. This receptor was obtained from a man aged 45-60 years with acute or convalescent COVID-19. Sequencing was carried out using peripheral blood. The CDR3 has the sequence CASTQSASGYNEQFF. The DNA reads as follows: TGTGCCAGCACTCAATCCGCTAGCGGCTACAATGAGCAGTTCTTC.